These 22 T cell receptor beta chains share one sample of origin, sequenced in a study of control samples from healthy donors and cancer patients. Produced via immunoSEQ multiplex PCR; TCRdb's table is partial and in-frame only. The table records tens of thousands of clones, roughly 83% of them present only once. The sequenced material came from PBMCs. The origin of the receptors is a man in his 70s with lung cancer.

The V gene is TRBV11-2, the J gene TRBJ2-5; possible D gene TRBD1, 6 bases. The CDR3 extends over 14 amino acids. Germline CDR1 reads SGHAT; CDR2 reads FQNNGV. Trimming removed 1 base at V and 5 bases at J, with 11 bases between. CDR3 amino acids: CASSLGGLGETQYF. In nucleotides, the CDR3 is TGTGCCAGCAGCTTAGGGGGGCTAGGGGAGACCCAGTACTTC.

This clone was counted a few times. The chain employs TRBV4-3 and TRBJ1-2; no reliable D call. V lost 0 bases and J 4 bases, leaving 15 bases between the germline ends. The CDR3 loop spans 16 amino acids. CDR1 and CDR2 from the germline V gene are LGHNA and YSLEER. Here the CDR3 reads CASSQDVVGGGYGYTF. The CDR3 nucleotides read TGCGCCAGCAGCCAAGACGTCGTAGGTGGTGGCTATGGCTACACCTTC.

The V gene is TRBV7-2, the J gene TRBJ1-1; 11 positions agree with TRBD1. The CDR3 runs to 13 residues. In germline, CDR1 is SGHTA, CDR2 FQGNSA. V trimming: 5 bases; J trimming: 11 bases; junction bases outside the gene matches: 7. The CDR3: CASSPDRGRKAFF. The CDR3 DNA is TGTGCCAGCAGCCCGGACAGGGGGCGGAAGGCTTTCTTT.

V and J are TRBV6-5 and TRBJ1-2; no reliable D call. V was trimmed by 6 bases and J by 0 bases, leaving 11 bases between them. The germline gives CDR1 MNHEY, CDR2 SVGAGI. CDR3 length: 14 amino acids. The CDR3 DNA is TGTGCCAGCAGACCGGATATGACTAACTATGGCTACACCTTC. Translated: CASRPDMTNYGYTF.

This clone showed up just a few times. This rearrangement joins TRBV7-9 to TRBJ1-1; D may be TRBD1 (6 bases). CDR1 and CDR2 from the germline V gene are SEHNR and FQNEAQ (reference sequence). The CDR3 has 16 residues. V lost 5 bases and J lost 1, with 17 bases in between. The CDR3 loop reads CASSPRDTYTNTEAFF. Written as DNA, the CDR3 is TGTGCCAGCAGCCCTCGGGACACCTACACGAACACTGAAGCTTTCTTT.

This chain uses TRBV5-1 with TRBJ2-5; D gene ambiguous. The CDR3 is made up of 15 amino acids. V was trimmed by 0 bases and J by 2 bases, leaving 11 bases between them. Germline loops: CDR1 SGHRS, CDR2 YFSETQ. For the CDR3, the DNA is TGCGCCAGCAGCTTGGACGGCCAAATTCAAGAGACCCAGTACTTC. As protein: CASSLDGQIQETQYF.

This sequence joins TRBV3-1 (or the pseudogene TRBV3-2) and TRBJ1-3; TRBD1 agrees at 9 bases. The CDR3 extends over 16 amino acids. The junction had 6 bases not matched to a gene; V was cut back by 4 bases and J by 2 bases. CDR1 LGHDT and CDR2 YNNKEL come from the germline V gene (reference sequence). The CDR3: CASSPKTGGTGNTIYF. The CDR3 coding sequence is TGTGCCAGCAGCCCCAAGACAGGGGGTACTGGAAACACCATATATTTT.

To note about this clone: Germline is not matched at one junction end, which may reflect a read error. The chain employs TRBV7-7 and TRBJ2-5, with 14 positions matching TRBD2. The CDR3 is 17 amino acids. Germline loops: CDR1 SSHAT, CDR2 FNYEAQ (reference sequence). In DNA, the CDR3 is TGTGCTAGCAGCTCAGGACTAGCGGGGGGTATGGGGGAGACCCAGTACTTC. This sequence encodes CASSSGLAGGMGETQYF.

The chain combines TRBV12-3 or TRBV12-4 with TRBJ1-6; D unclear. V lost 3 bases and J 5 bases, leaving 5 bases between the germline ends. CDR3 size: 13 residues. This CDR3 is CASSFSNNSPLHF. CDR3 in DNA: TGTGCCAGCAGTTTCAGTAATAATTCACCCCTCCACTTT.

This sequence joins TRBV5-1 and TRBJ1-1; D is unclear. Trimming shortened V by 4 bases and J by 0 bases, and 7 bases separated the two germline ends. Germline V gene data show CDR1 as SGHRS and CDR2 as YFSETQ. This CDR3 spans 13 amino acids. The CDR3 DNA follows: TGCGCCAGCAGCCAGCTCCTGAACACTGAAGCTTTCTTT. It is translated as CASSQLLNTEAFF. The full variable domain, completed using reference TRBV5-1 and TRBJ1-1, is KAGVTQTPRYLIKTRGQQVTLSCSPISGHRSVSWYQQTPGQGLQFLFEYFSETQRNKGNFPGRFSGRQFSNSRSEMNVSTLELGDSALYLCASSQLLNTEAFFGQGTRLTVV.

The chain employs TRBV6-5 and TRBJ1-3; 8 bases align to TRBD1. The CDR3 is 15 amino acids. CDR1 and CDR2 from the germline V gene are MNHEY and SVGAGI. The J segment lost 4 bases and the V segment lost 6 bases, leaving 8 bases of the junction unmatched. The CDR3 nucleotides read TGTGCCAGCAGCCCCCCAGGGGGCGGGGGAAACACCATATATTTT. Amino acids: CASSPPGGGGNTIYF.

The chain recombines TRBV30 with TRBJ2-1; unclear D gene. The CDR3 is made up of 13 amino acids. The ends were cut back, 8 bases at V and 7 bases at J, with 18 bases in the middle. Germline V gives CDR1 GTSNPN, CDR2 SVGIG (reference sequence). DNA of the CDR3: TGTGCCGCCTACTTCCCCTTGGGGAATGAGCAGTTCTTC. Translated, it gives CAAYFPLGNEQFF.

The rearrangement joins TRBV18 to TRBJ1-2; D is uncertain. This CDR3 comprises 17 residues. Trimming pared 1 base from V and 4 bases from J, leaving 19 bases between. Germline V gene sequence: CDR1 KGHSH, CDR2 LQKENI. The CDR3 coding sequence is TGTGCCAGCTCACCACAAACGACTAGTCGTTTCGTCTATGGCTACACCTTC. Its translation is CASSPQTTSRFVYGYTF. Full variable domain (rest looked up from reference TRBV18 and TRBJ1-2): NAGVMQNPRHLVRRRGQEARLRCSPMKGHSHVYWYRQLPEEGLKFMVYLQKENIIDESGMPKERFSAEFPKEGPSILRIQQVVRGDSAAYFCASSPQTTSRFVYGYTFGSGTRLTVV.

The gene calls are TRBV5-1 and TRBJ2-1, with no clear D. The germline V gene has CDR1 SGHRS and CDR2 YFSETQ. V was cut by 5 bases and J by 4 bases, with 4 bases left in between. The CDR3 extends over 11 amino acids. The CDR3 sequence is CASREYNEQFF. The CDR3 nucleotides are TGCGCCAGCAGGGAGTACAATGAGCAGTTCTTC.

This chain joins TRBV6-5 and TRBJ1-3, with TRBD1 as a possible D gene (5 bases). V shed 6 bases and J shed 7 bases, with 13 bases lying between them. The CDR3 loop spans 13 amino acids. Germline loops: CDR1 MNHEY, CDR2 SVGAGI. CDR3 nucleotide sequence: TGTGCCAGCAGGAACCAGGGTGGGAACACCATATATTTT. Its protein is CASRNQGGNTIYF.

A note on this clone: Other nucleotide sequences in the sample specify the same CDR3. This chain uses TRBV18 with TRBJ1-2; 8 bases fit TRBD1. Germline V CDR1 and CDR2: KGHSH, LQKENI. Trimming at V came to 0 bases and at J to 2 bases, leaving 5 bases not matched to a gene. CDR3 length: 16 residues. The CDR3 DNA reads TGTGCCAGCTCACCACCCCTCGGACAGGGCAACTATGGCTACACCTTC. As protein: CASSPPLGQGNYGYTF.

The gene calls are TRBV19 and TRBJ2-7; maybe TRBD2 (7 bases). CDR3 size: 13 residues. Looked up from germline, CDR1 is LNHDA and CDR2 is SQIVND (reference sequence). V lost 6 bases, J lost 5 bases, and 14 bases lay in between. The CDR3 bases are TGTGCCAGTAGCTCCCTGGGGGGGCACGAGCAGTACTTC. Its translation: CASSSLGGHEQYF. Drawing the rest from reference TRBV19 and TRBJ2-7, the complete variable domain is DGGITQSPKYLFRKEGQNVTLSCEQNLNHDAMYWYRQDPGQGLRLIYYSQIVNDFQKGDIAEGYSVSREKKESFPLTVTSAQKNPTAFYLCASSSLGGHEQYFGPGTRLTVT.

The chain carries TRBV29-1 and TRBJ1-2, with D unresolved. Trimming stripped 4 bases from V and 2 bases from J, with 11 bases between. Per germline, CDR1 SQVTM and CDR2 ANQGSEA. The CDR3 length is 13 residues. In DNA form, the CDR3 reads TGCAGCGTTGGGGCCGGGCTCAACTATGGCTACACCTTC. It yields the protein CSVGAGLNYGYTF.

The chain links TRBV18 to TRBJ2-3, with D unclear. CDR3 length: 15 residues. Trimming shortened V by 1 base and J by 3 bases, and 11 bases separated the two germline ends. CDR1 and CDR2 from the germline V gene are KGHSH and LQKENI. Here the CDR3 reads CASSPQRAGTDTQYF. Written as DNA, the CDR3 is TGTGCCAGCTCACCACAAAGGGCCGGGACAGATACGCAGTATTTT.

For this clone: Within the sample, other DNA sequences also encode this same CDR3. The chain employs TRBV5-1 and TRBJ2-1; TRBD2 matches 11 bases. Trimming at V came to 0 bases and at J to 9 bases, leaving 5 bases not matched to a gene. CDR1 is SGHRS and CDR2 is YFSETQ in the germline V gene. The CDR3 is made up of 15 amino acids. For the CDR3, the DNA is TGCGCCAGCAGCTTGGGTAGCGGGGGGGCGATTGAGCAGTTCTTC. Its translation: CASSLGSGGAIEQFF. The variable domain in full, with the rest retrieved from reference TRBV5-1 and TRBJ2-1, is KAGVTQTPRYLIKTRGQQVTLSCSPISGHRSVSWYQQTPGQGLQFLFEYFSETQRNKGNFPGRFSGRQFSNSRSEMNVSTLELGDSALYLCASSLGSGGAIEQFFGPGTRLTVL.

The rearrangement joins TRBV5-4 to TRBJ2-7; D not certain. This CDR3 has 13 residues. The germline gives CDR1 SGHNT, CDR2 YYREEE (reference sequence). Trimming cost V 2 bases and J 0 bases, with 6 bases left between them. CDR3 sequence: CASSFRSSYEQYF. The CDR3 region has the DNA TGTGCCAGCAGCTTCCGGAGCTCCTACGAGCAGTACTTC.

The chain uses TRBV19 and TRBJ2-7; D gene ambiguous. Per the germline V gene, CDR1 is LNHDA and CDR2 is SQIVND (reference sequence). Trimming took 2 bases from V and 2 from J, leaving 7 bases between them. This CDR3 region has 13 residues. DNA for the CDR3: TGTGCCAGTAGTATAAGCCCGGCCTACGAGCAGTACTTC. Amino acids: CASSISPAYEQYF.